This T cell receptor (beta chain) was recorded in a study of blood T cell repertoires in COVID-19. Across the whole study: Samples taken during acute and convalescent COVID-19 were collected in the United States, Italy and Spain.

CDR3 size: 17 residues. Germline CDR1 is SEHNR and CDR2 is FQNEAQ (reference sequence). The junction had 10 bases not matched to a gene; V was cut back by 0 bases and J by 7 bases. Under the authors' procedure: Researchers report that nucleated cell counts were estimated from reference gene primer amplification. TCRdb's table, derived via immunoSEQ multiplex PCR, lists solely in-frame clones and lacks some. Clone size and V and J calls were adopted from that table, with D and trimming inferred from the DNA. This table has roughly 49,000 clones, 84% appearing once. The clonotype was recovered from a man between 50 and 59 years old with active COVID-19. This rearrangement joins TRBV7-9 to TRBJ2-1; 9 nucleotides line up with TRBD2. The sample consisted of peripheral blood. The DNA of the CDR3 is TGTGCCAGCAGCTTAGCGCGGGCGGGGGGGCCTAAGAATGAGCAGTTCTTC. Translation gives CASSLARAGGPKNEQFF.